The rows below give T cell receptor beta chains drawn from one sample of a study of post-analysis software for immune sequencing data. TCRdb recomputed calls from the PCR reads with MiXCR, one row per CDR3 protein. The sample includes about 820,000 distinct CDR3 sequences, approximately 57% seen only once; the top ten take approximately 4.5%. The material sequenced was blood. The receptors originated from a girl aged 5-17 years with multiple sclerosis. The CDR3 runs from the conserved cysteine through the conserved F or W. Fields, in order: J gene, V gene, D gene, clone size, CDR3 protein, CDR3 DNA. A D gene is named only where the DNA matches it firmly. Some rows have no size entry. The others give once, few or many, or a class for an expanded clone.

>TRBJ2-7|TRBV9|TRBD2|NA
CASSVGSGTPYEQYF
TGTGCCAGCAGCGTAGGAAGCGGGACCCCCTACGAGCAGTACTTC
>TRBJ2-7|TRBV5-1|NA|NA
CASSWGRAAYEQYF
TGCGCCAGCAGCTGGGGCAGAGCCGCCTACGAGCAGTACTTC
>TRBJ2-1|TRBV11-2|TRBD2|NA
CASSLDLAGGALDEQFF
TGTGCCAGCAGCTTAGATCTTGCCGGGGGGGCTCTCGATGAGCAGTTCTTC
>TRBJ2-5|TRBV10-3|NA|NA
CAISIGPGKTQYF
TGTGCCATCAGCATAGGACCGGGTAAGACCCAGTACTTC
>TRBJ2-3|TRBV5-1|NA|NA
CASSYGRSFASTDTQYF
TGCGCCAGCAGCTACGGACGCTCGTTCGCTAGCACAGATACGCAGTATTTT
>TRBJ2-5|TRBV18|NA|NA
CASSPGTPNEQYF
TGTGCCAGCTCACCAGGGACCCCTAATGAGCAGTACTTC
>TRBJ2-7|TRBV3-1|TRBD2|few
CASSQRLAGALNYEQYF
TGTGCCAGCAGCCAAAGGCTAGCGGGAGCCCTAAACTACGAGCAGTACTTC
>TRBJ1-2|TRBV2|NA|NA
CASSEATGGSGGYTF
TGTGCCAGCAGTGAAGCCACCGGCGGCTCTGGCGGCTACACCTTC
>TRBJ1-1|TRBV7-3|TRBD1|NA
CASSLTGVRTEAFF
TGTGCCAGCAGCTTGACAGGGGTACGGACTGAAGCTTTCTTT
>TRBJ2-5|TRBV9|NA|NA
CASSVDRDPQETQYF
TGTGCCAGCAGCGTAGACAGGGACCCCCAAGAGACCCAGTACTTC
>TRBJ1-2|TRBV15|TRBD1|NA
CATSRPGTGGRGYTF
TGTGCCACCAGCAGACCGGGGACAGGGGGTCGCGGCTACACCTTC
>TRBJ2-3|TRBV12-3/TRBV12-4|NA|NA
CASSLLIPDTQYF
TGTGCCAGCAGTTTACTGATACCAGATACGCAGTATTTT
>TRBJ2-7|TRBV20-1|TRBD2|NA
CSARDIAREDTFVYEQYF
TGCAGTGCTAGAGATATTGCGCGGGAGGACACCTTTGTCTACGAGCAGTACTTC
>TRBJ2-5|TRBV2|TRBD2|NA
CASSEVGGSRQETQYF
TGTGCCAGCAGTGAAGTGGGCGGGAGTAGACAAGAGACCCAGTACTTC
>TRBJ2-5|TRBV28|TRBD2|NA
CASSLSSGRVKQYF
TGTGCCAGCAGTTTGTCTAGCGGGAGAGTCAAGCAGTACTTC